The present entry profiles one T cell receptor (beta chain) with its context. The CDR3 extends over 17 amino acids. V was clipped by 4 bases and J by 4 bases; unmatched bases: 15. Germline lookup yields CDR1 SGHVS and CDR2 FQNEAQ. With MiXCR, TCRdb called clones anew from the PCR reads. Here the sample spans 20,000 or so clones, roughly 14% being singletons. Nobody among the patients had been given any treatment before thyroid surgery. This sample stems from a study of metastatic and nonmetastatic thyroid tumors. This sequence joins TRBV7-8 and TRBJ2-7, with 8 bases identical to TRBD2. The sequence was obtained from a female donor with papillary thyroid cancer or a benign thyroid nodule (not recorded which). Some clones in this sample may be carry-over from other donors' samples. Material for sequencing was blood. CDR3 coding DNA: TGTGCCAGCAGCTCCTCGACTTGGACTAGCCTAACTTACGAGCAGTACTTC. Translation gives CASSSSTWTSLTYEQYF.